The 7 T cell receptor beta chains in this list originate from one sample, sequenced in a study of blood T cell repertoires in COVID-19. Sequencing was performed with immunoSEQ multiplex PCR; in TCRdb, only in-frame clones are kept and a portion is missing. The repertoire holds hundreds of thousands of clones, over 75% seen once, with roughly 1.1% in the top ten. Sequencing was performed on PBMCs or T cells enriched from blood (not recorded which). The receptors derive from a man between 25 and 39 years old who had recovered from COVID-19.

J is TRBJ2-2 and V is TRBV18, with 7 positions matching TRBD2. The CDR3 loop spans 18 amino acids. V gave up 3 bases and J gave up 7 bases; unmatched junction bases: 17. The germline V gene has CDR1 KGHSH and CDR2 LQKENI. CDR3 loop: CASSPSVAGATWGGELFF. CDR3 bases: TGTGCCAGCTCACCCTCCGTCGCGGGAGCCACATGGGGCGGGGAGCTGTTTTTT.

This clone was found once. The V gene is TRBV6-5, the J gene TRBJ2-2; a possible D gene is TRBD1 (5 bases). CDR1 is MNHEY and CDR2 is SVGAGI in the germline V gene. The CDR3 is made up of 16 amino acids. The V and J ends lost 0 bases and 0 bases respectively, with 8 bases between them. This chain's CDR3 is CASSYSSGSNTGELFF. CDR3 nucleotides: TGTGCCAGCAGTTACTCGTCAGGGTCGAACACCGGGGAGCTGTTTTTT.

The V gene is TRBV18, the J gene TRBJ2-2, with 10 nucleotides matching TRBD1. The CDR3 has 16 residues. V dropped 4 bases and J dropped 5; count of bases not matched to a gene: 7. Germline values: CDR1 KGHSH, CDR2 LQKENI. The CDR3 DNA reads TGTGCCAGCTCACGAGACAGGGGGCCGGGGACCGGGGAGCTGTTTTTT. It translates to CASSRDRGPGTGELFF.

This chain uses TRBV19 with TRBJ1-1; D not certain. The CDR3 contains 11 residues. The germline V gene has CDR1 LNHDA and CDR2 SQIVND (reference sequence). V lost 9 bases and J 6 bases, leaving 11 bases between the germline ends. The CDR3 DNA reads TGTGCCAGCGGAGGCCACGCTGAAGCTTTCTTT. Translation: CASGGHAEAFF.

V is TRBV7-9 and J is TRBJ2-1, with a possible D match to TRBD1 (6 bases). CDR1 is SEHNR, CDR2 FQNEAQ, per germline (reference sequence). This CDR3 region has 15 residues. The V gene lost 5 bases and the J gene lost 5 bases, with 16 bases spanning the gap. The DNA for the CDR3 is TGTGCCAGCAGCCTACTTGGCAGGGGCGACAATGAGCAGTTCTTC. Protein sequence: CASSLLGRGDNEQFF.

The chain couples TRBV5-1 to TRBJ2-1; 8 nucleotides match TRBD1. This CDR3 is 12 amino acids long. J lost 6 bases, V lost 5 bases, and 1 base had no gene match. Germline V gene data show CDR1 as SGHRS and CDR2 as YFSETQ. The CDR3 is CASRDRVNEQFF. The CDR3, as DNA: TGCGCCAGCAGGGACAGGGTCAATGAGCAGTTCTTC.

CDR3 amino acids: CASSKDSTTNEKLFF. CDR3 in DNA: TGTGCCAGTAGTAAGGACAGCACAACTAATGAAAAACTGTTTTTT. This rearrangement joins TRBV19 to TRBJ1-4, with D possibly TRBD1 on 6 matching bases. V was shortened by 4 bases and J by 0 bases, with 9 bases between the two germline ends. CDR1 is LNHDA and CDR2 is SQIVND in the germline V gene (reference sequence). This CDR3 has 15 amino acids. The whole variable domain, remainder taken from reference TRBV19 and TRBJ1-4, is DGGITQSPKYLFRKEGQNVTLSCEQNLNHDAMYWYRQDPGQGLRLIYYSQIVNDFQKGDIAEGYSVSREKKESFPLTVTSAQKNPTAFYLCASSKDSTTNEKLFFGSGTQLSVL.